One sample yielded the 26 T cell receptor beta chains listed below, sequenced in a study of T cells in Graves' hyperthyroidism and ophthalmopathy (dated by TCRdb to the late 2010s). Library creation used multiplex PCR. Sequencing took place on an Illumina HiSeq 2000. Amplification of TCR beta CDR3 regions was carried out from RNA transcripts. The TCR CDR3 was subjected to a first round of RT-PCR using the HTBI primer set and the Qiagen OneStep RT-PCR kit. The public reads were run again by TCRdb, first through fastp at Q25 and then through MiXCR, and only productive beta chains were kept. When rows share a CDR3 protein, they turn into one entry using the most common DNA and genes. The sample table shows hundreds of thousands of distinct CDR3 sequences, and 13% to 15% are seen once. The biggest ten clones account for roughly 10% of the sample. Sequenced sample: blood. The receptors stem from a woman between 18 and 30 years old with Graves' hyperthyroidism.

This clonotype was observed a handful of times. The chain recombines TRBV29-1 with TRBJ2-7, with 9 nucleotides matching TRBD1. V gave up 3 bases and J gave up 2 bases; unmatched junction bases: 5. The CDR3 contains 14 residues. Germline V lookup: CDR1 SQVTM, CDR2 ANQGSEA. For the CDR3, the DNA is TGCAGCGTTGAGACAGGGGGATTGACCTACGAGCAGTACTTC. Its translation is CSVETGGLTYEQYF.

The V and J genes are TRBV6-2 or TRBV6-3 and TRBJ2-2, with 12 bases lining up with TRBD2. Trimming at V came to 2 bases and at J to 8 bases, leaving 15 bases not matched to a gene. The CDR3 totals 19 residues. Per the germline V gene, CDR1 is MNHEY and CDR2 is SVGEGT. CDR3 region: CASSYPKTSGSPIAGELFF. The DNA of the CDR3 is TGTGCCAGCAGTTACCCCAAGACTAGCGGGAGCCCAATAGCGGGGGAGCTGTTTTTT.

This clonotype was observed a few times. V gene TRBV9 combines with J gene TRBJ2-1, with a tentative D call TRBD2 (7 bases). The V gene lost 3 bases and the J gene lost 4 bases, with 14 bases spanning the gap. CDR3 length: 15 amino acids. Germline V gives CDR1 SGDLS, CDR2 YYNGEE. CDR3 DNA: TGTGCCAGCAGCGGGTGGGGGCGGGAGTACAATGAGCAGTTCTTC. Translation: CASSGWGREYNEQFF.

This clonotype was found many times. The chain is built from TRBV29-1 and TRBJ2-3, with 7 bases identical to TRBD1. V lost 5 bases to trimming and J lost 1 base; unmatched junction nucleotides: 9. Germline values: CDR1 SQVTM, CDR2 ANQGSEA. The CDR3 consists of 15 residues. The CDR3 reads CSVLSRGQGTDTQYF. CDR3 DNA sequence: TGCAGCGTTCTCTCCCGCGGACAGGGCACAGATACGCAGTATTTT.

The V gene is TRBV3-1, the J gene TRBJ1-6; D is uncertain. This CDR3 is built from 19 residues. V lost 0 bases, J lost 0 bases, and 15 bases lay in between. Germline CDR1 and CDR2: LGHDT and YNNKEL (reference sequence). This CDR3 is CASSQDLAVVSSYNSPLHF. As DNA, the CDR3 is TGTGCCAGCAGCCAAGATCTAGCCGTCGTGAGCTCCTATAATTCACCCCTCCACTTT.

J is TRBJ2-7 and V is TRBV7-8; D possibly corresponds to TRBD2 (6 bases). CDR1 is SGHVS and CDR2 is FQNEAQ in the germline V gene. The ends were cut back, 3 bases at V and 3 bases at J, with 15 bases in the middle. This CDR3 has 15 residues. This chain's CDR3 is CASSFGAGIIYEQYF. The CDR3 DNA reads TGTGCCAGCAGCTTCGGCGCGGGGATAATCTACGAGCAGTACTTC. Supplemented by reference TRBV7-8 and TRBJ2-7, the full variable domain reads GAGVSQSPRYKVAKRGQDVALRCDPISGHVSLFWYQQALGQGPEFLTYFQNEAQLDKSGLPSDRFFAERPEGSVSTLKIQRTQQEDSAVYLCASSFGAGIIYEQYFGPGTRLTVT.

This chain links TRBV14 with TRBJ2-5; D is ambiguous. Germline CDR1 is SGHDN and CDR2 is FVKESK. V lost 5 bases and J 5 bases, leaving 12 bases between the germline ends. The CDR3 has 13 amino acids. The CDR3 loop is CASSGRVRETQYF. In DNA, the CDR3 is TGTGCCAGCAGCGGTAGGGTCCGCGAGACCCAGTACTTC.

This clonotype was counted at least ten times. The V call is TRBV6-1, the J call TRBJ2-2; 7 bases are a match to TRBD1. Germline CDR1 is MNHNS and CDR2 is SASEGT. V lost 5 bases to trimming and J lost 6 bases; unmatched junction nucleotides: 6. This CDR3 contains 14 residues. The CDR3, as DNA: TGTGCCAGCAGTCCGCCTACAGGGGCCGGGGAGCTGTTTTTT. The encoded protein is CASSPPTGAGELFF.

This clonotype occurred many times. The chain links TRBV7-6 to TRBJ1-1; no clear D gene. Germline V gene sequence: CDR1 SGHVS, CDR2 FNYEAQ. V lost 5 bases and J lost 4, with 17 bases in between. This CDR3 region has 15 residues. Here the CDR3 DNA reads TGTGCCAGCAGCCCCCAGAAGGGTTCGGTCACTGAAGCTTTCTTT. It yields the protein CASSPQKGSVTEAFF.

This clonotype has at least ten counts. The chain recombines TRBV30 with TRBJ2-1; D uncertain. The ends were cut back, 4 bases at V and 10 bases at J, with 14 bases in the middle. This CDR3 is 12 amino acids long. CDR1 and CDR2 (germline): GTSNPN, SVGIG (reference sequence). The CDR3 sequence: CAWTRSLGEQFF. The CDR3 nucleotides read TGTGCCTGGACGAGGTCCCTAGGAGAGCAGTTCTTC.

In its sample, this clonotype was seen many times. V and J are TRBV18 and TRBJ2-7, with 9 bases matching TRBD2. Germline V gene lookup returns CDR1 KGHSH and CDR2 LQKENI. The CDR3 covers 14 residues. The V and J ends lost 8 bases and 0 bases, in that order; junction bases with no gene match: 5. The CDR3 loop is CASSPGLASYEQYF. CDR3 sequence (DNA): TGTGCCAGCAGCCCGGGACTAGCCTCCTACGAGCAGTACTTC.

The rearrangement uses TRBV5-5 and TRBJ2-7, with a possible D match to TRBD1 (6 bases). Trimming took 0 bases from V and 7 from J, leaving 11 bases between them. Germline loops: CDR1 SGHKS, CDR2 YYEKEE (reference sequence). The CDR3 runs to 13 residues. The CDR3, as DNA: TGTGCCAGCAGCTTGGGGCCAGGGGTTGAGCAGTACTTC. The encoded protein is CASSLGPGVEQYF.

This clonotype was observed a few times. The CDR3 here is CASGQGTAEAFF. The CDR3 nucleotides are TGTGCCAGTGGACAGGGGACCGCTGAAGCTTTCTTT. The J gene is TRBJ1-1, the V gene TRBV7-9; 9 nucleotides align to TRBD1. Germline V lookup: CDR1 SEHNR, CDR2 FQNEAQ (reference sequence). V gave up 9 bases and J gave up 6 bases; unmatched junction bases: 5. CDR3 length: 12 amino acids.

This clonotype was picked up one time. The chain has TRBV9 and TRBJ2-3, with TRBD1 matching 10 bases. This CDR3 spans 16 amino acids. V shed 4 bases and J 4 bases; nucleotides not matched to a gene: 9. From germline, CDR1 is SGDLS and CDR2 YYNGEE. CDR3 coding DNA: TGTGCCAGCAGCCCTCCGGACAGGGGGTCATCAGATACGCAGTATTTT. This encodes CASSPPDRGSSDTQYF. Filled out from reference TRBV9 and TRBJ2-3, the complete variable domain reads DSGVTQTPKHLITATGQRVTLRCSPRSGDLSVYWYQQSLDQGLQFLIQYYNGEERAKGNILERFSAQQFPDLHSELNLSSLELGDSALYFCASSPPDRGSSDTQYFGPGTRLTVL.

This clonotype was counted ten times or more. The chain employs TRBV18 and TRBJ2-7; 10 positions match TRBD2. Germline V lookup: CDR1 KGHSH, CDR2 LQKENI. V lost 2 bases, J lost 2 bases, and 0 bases stayed unmatched. The CDR3 has 14 residues. Written as DNA, the CDR3 is TGTGCCAGCTCACCAACTAGCGGGACCTACGAGCAGTACTTC. Residues: CASSPTSGTYEQYF.

This chain links TRBV7-9 with TRBJ1-1; D is ambiguous. The CDR3 length is 12 residues. Germline V CDR1 and CDR2: SEHNR, FQNEAQ (reference sequence). The V end was cut by 6 bases, the J end by 1 base, with 6 bases between. The DNA for the CDR3 is TGTGCCAGCAGGTTTGAGAACACTGAAGCTTTCTTT. This translates into CASRFENTEAFF.

The chain couples TRBV5-5 to TRBJ1-5, with D unclear. Trimming took 0 bases from V and 0 from J, leaving 7 bases between them. Germline CDR1 is SGHKS and CDR2 is YYEKEE (reference sequence). This CDR3 contains 15 residues. CDR3 residues: CASSLEWYSNQPQHF. In DNA form, the CDR3 reads TGTGCCAGCAGCTTGGAGTGGTATAGCAATCAGCCCCAGCATTTT.

This clonotype was counted many times. This chain uses TRBV7-2 with TRBJ1-2; D gene ambiguous. The CDR3 is made up of 16 amino acids. V was clipped by 1 base and J by 4 bases, with 16 bases between them. The V gene's germline CDR1 is SGHTA and CDR2 FQGNSA. For the CDR3, the DNA is TGTGCCAGCAGCTTAGAATATATGGTTCCGGTCTATGGCTACACCTTC. Translating gives CASSLEYMVPVYGYTF.

This clonotype was seen many times. The chain links TRBV3-1 to TRBJ1-2, with D unclear. The CDR3 extends over 14 amino acids. CDR1 and CDR2 from the germline V gene are LGHDT and YNNKEL (reference sequence). V was shortened by 2 bases and J by 4 bases, with 11 bases between the two germline ends. The CDR3 here is CASSQLGFVYGYTF. CDR3 coding DNA: TGTGCCAGCAGCCAACTCGGGTTTGTCTATGGCTACACCTTC.

This clonotype was recorded a few times. V is TRBV4-1 and J is TRBJ1-4; D possibly corresponds to TRBD1 (6 bases). This CDR3 has 18 amino acids. CDR1 and CDR2 (germline): MGHRA, YSYEKL. V lost 2 bases to trimming and J lost 0 bases, with 16 bases between them. This CDR3 is CASSQPSGALATNEKLFF. The CDR3 region has the DNA TGCGCCAGCAGCCAACCGTCAGGGGCCCTCGCAACTAATGAAAAACTGTTTTTT.

This clonotype appeared a single time. The rearrangement uses TRBV7-2 and TRBJ2-1; the D is unclear. The CDR3 totals 14 residues. V was cut by 3 bases and J by 0 bases, with 6 bases left in between. Germline-derived CDR1 and CDR2 are SGHTA and FQGNSA. The CDR3 sequence: CASSFEFSYNEQFF. DNA of the CDR3: TGTGCCAGCAGCTTTGAATTCTCCTACAATGAGCAGTTCTTC.

In its sample, this clonotype was seen many times. This CDR3 is CASSYRRGGADTQYF. The CDR3 nucleotides are TGTGCCAGCAGCTACAGGCGGGGGGGGGCAGATACGCAGTATTTT. V and J are TRBV7-8 and TRBJ2-3; TRBD2 aligns across 9 bases. The CDR3 contains 15 residues. V gave up 4 bases and J gave up 4 bases; unmatched junction bases: 6. The V gene's germline CDR1 is SGHVS and CDR2 FQNEAQ.

The gene calls are TRBV7-8 and TRBJ2-2; possibly TRBD1 or TRBD2 for D (6 bases each). The germline CDR1 and CDR2 sequences are SGHVS and FQNEAQ. CDR3 length: 17 amino acids. With 6 bases removed from V and 4 bases from J, the gap between germline ends came to 21 bases. In nucleotides, the CDR3 is TGTGCCAGCAGAAGGAGGGACACAGGGTTCACCACCGGGGAGCTGTTTTTT. Protein product: CASRRRDTGFTTGELFF.

This clonotype was seen many times. This chain uses TRBV11-2 with TRBJ2-3; 12 bases map to TRBD2. The CDR3 loop spans 16 amino acids. Germline loops: CDR1 SGHAT, CDR2 FQNNGV. V was pared by 5 bases and J by 2 bases, with 5 bases of the junction left unmatched. The CDR3 loop reads CASSPRLAGATDTQYF. In DNA, the CDR3 is TGTGCCAGCAGCCCTAGACTAGCGGGAGCCACAGATACGCAGTATTTT.

This clonotype was seen many times. The gene calls are TRBV3-1 and TRBJ2-1; D gene uncertain. V lost 8 bases and J lost 12, with 17 bases in between. There are 12 residues in the CDR3. Germline CDR1 LGHDT, CDR2 YNNKEL (reference sequence). The CDR3 loop is CASEGAPEGQFF. Here the CDR3 DNA reads TGTGCCAGCGAAGGTGCACCGGAAGGGCAGTTCTTC.

This clonotype appeared once. This chain links TRBV6-5 with TRBJ2-1; D unresolved. Between the trimmed V and J ends, which lost 2 bases and 6 bases, there was a span of 11 bases. Germline CDR1 MNHEY, CDR2 SVGAGI. This CDR3 comprises 14 residues. The CDR3 is CASSYPSQINEQFF. CDR3 DNA sequence: TGTGCCAGCAGTTACCCGAGTCAGATCAATGAGCAGTTCTTC.